These T cell receptor beta chains were read from a single sample in a study of cytomegalovirus exposure and HLA in healthy donors. Method: immunoSEQ multiplex PCR; TCRdb's copy keeps in-frame clones and lacks some. The table has approximately 93,000 clones, over 75% seen once; the top ten hold 3% to 4%. Sequencing input: PBMCs. The source of these receptors is a man aged 45-65 years in good health and CMV-seronegative. Both conserved end residues are part of each CDR3. A D gene is named only where the DNA matches it firmly. Expanded clones are given a class, and other clones once, few, many or no size at all.

d_call: TRBD2
j_call: TRBJ2-7
v_call: TRBV6-1
clone_size: once
cdr3_aa: CASSVGTSASYEQYF
cdr3_nt: TGTGCCAGCAGTGTAGGGACTAGCGCGTCCTACGAGCAGTACTTC

d_call: -
j_call: TRBJ2-5
v_call: TRBV4-3
clone_size: -
cdr3_aa: CASSQTTGETQYF
cdr3_nt: TGCGCCAGCAGCCAAACTACGGGAGAGACCCAGTACTTC

d_call: -
j_call: TRBJ2-7
v_call: TRBV4-3
clone_size: -
cdr3_aa: CASSQVWDWSSYEQYF
cdr3_nt: TGCGCCAGCAGCCAAGTTTGGGACTGGAGCTCCTACGAGCAGTACTTC

d_call: TRBD1
j_call: TRBJ1-2
v_call: TRBV9
clone_size: -
cdr3_aa: CASSAHRGGDGGYTF
cdr3_nt: TGTGCCAGCAGCGCCCACAGGGGAGGTGACGGTGGCTACACCTTC

d_call: TRBD1
j_call: TRBJ1-1
v_call: TRBV11-2
clone_size: -
cdr3_aa: CASNFGQANTEAFF
cdr3_nt: TGTGCCAGCAACTTCGGACAGGCTAACACTGAAGCTTTCTTT

d_call: TRBD2
j_call: TRBJ2-3
v_call: TRBV6-7
clone_size: -
cdr3_aa: CATPDPGVGSGRRDTQYF
cdr3_nt: TGTGCCACCCCCGATCCAGGGGTGGGTAGCGGGAGGCGGGATACGCAGTATTTT

d_call: -
j_call: TRBJ2-7
v_call: TRBV28
clone_size: -
cdr3_aa: CASSFTGPPSYEQYF
cdr3_nt: TGTGCCAGCAGTTTTACAGGGCCTCCCTCCTACGAGCAGTACTTC

d_call: TRBD2
j_call: TRBJ2-5
v_call: TRBV7-6
clone_size: -
cdr3_aa: CASSSGLAGETQYF
cdr3_nt: TGTGCCAGCAGCTCTGGACTAGCCGGGGAGACCCAGTACTTC

d_call: TRBD1
j_call: TRBJ2-5
v_call: TRBV5-1
clone_size: -
cdr3_aa: CASSLSTGEETQYF
cdr3_nt: TGCGCCAGCAGCCTTTCCACAGGGGAAGAGACCCAGTACTTC

d_call: TRBD2
j_call: TRBJ2-1
v_call: TRBV5-1
clone_size: once
cdr3_aa: CASSPTSGSIGNEQFF
cdr3_nt: TGCGCCAGCAGCCCGACTAGCGGGAGTATTGGAAATGAGCAGTTCTTC

d_call: -
j_call: TRBJ2-7
v_call: TRBV9
clone_size: -
cdr3_aa: CASSPRESGEPIEQYF
cdr3_nt: TGTGCCAGCAGCCCCAGGGAGTCGGGGGAGCCAATCGAGCAGTACTTC

d_call: TRBD2
j_call: TRBJ2-7
v_call: TRBV13
clone_size: -
cdr3_aa: CASSTGLAGGKAYEQYF
cdr3_nt: TGTGCCAGCAGCACGGGACTAGCGGGAGGAAAGGCCTACGAGCAGTACTTC

d_call: TRBD2
j_call: TRBJ2-5
v_call: TRBV14
clone_size: -
cdr3_aa: CASSQLAASREPQYF
cdr3_nt: TGTGCCAGCAGCCAACTAGCGGCCTCGAGGGAGCCCCAGTACTTC

d_call: -
j_call: TRBJ1-2
v_call: TRBV19
clone_size: -
cdr3_aa: CASSISGAHLFLNYGYTF
cdr3_nt: TGTGCCAGTAGTATAAGTGGGGCACATCTATTTCTTAACTATGGCTACACCTTC

d_call: TRBD1
j_call: TRBJ1-6
v_call: TRBV5-1
clone_size: -
cdr3_aa: CASSVGQGGSPLHF
cdr3_nt: TGCGCCAGCAGCGTGGGACAGGGAGGTTCACCCCTCCACTTT

d_call: TRBD1
j_call: TRBJ2-7
v_call: TRBV25-1
clone_size: -
cdr3_aa: CARGRDRNRYEQYF
cdr3_nt: TGTGCCAGGGGCCGGGACAGAAACCGCTACGAGCAGTACTTC

d_call: TRBD1
j_call: TRBJ1-2
v_call: TRBV7-3
clone_size: -
cdr3_aa: CASSLGQGSYGYTF
cdr3_nt: TGTGCCAGCAGCTTAGGACAGGGGAGCTATGGCTACACCTTC

d_call: TRBD2
j_call: TRBJ2-7
v_call: TRBV30
clone_size: few
cdr3_aa: CAWSKETSGIYEQYF
cdr3_nt: TGTGCCTGGAGTAAAGAGACTAGCGGGATTTACGAGCAGTACTTC

d_call: -
j_call: TRBJ2-7
v_call: TRBV6-1
clone_size: few
cdr3_aa: CASILRDTQPYEQYF
cdr3_nt: TGTGCCAGCATCCTCCGGGACACCCAACCCTACGAGCAGTACTTC

d_call: TRBD1
j_call: TRBJ2-7
v_call: TRBV14
clone_size: -
cdr3_aa: CASSSWTGEEQYF
cdr3_nt: TGTGCCAGCAGCTCTTGGACAGGGGAAGAGCAGTACTTC

d_call: TRBD1
j_call: TRBJ1-4
v_call: TRBV19
clone_size: -
cdr3_aa: CASSRLGTGNEKLFF
cdr3_nt: TGTGCCAGTAGTCGTCTTGGGACAGGGAATGAAAAACTGTTTTTT

d_call: TRBD2
j_call: TRBJ2-3
v_call: TRBV13
clone_size: -
cdr3_aa: CASSPSGRSTDTQYF
cdr3_nt: TGTGCCAGCAGCCCTAGCGGGAGGAGCACAGATACGCAGTATTTT

d_call: TRBD1
j_call: TRBJ2-2
v_call: TRBV7-9
clone_size: -
cdr3_aa: CASSTGQGNTGELFF
cdr3_nt: TGTGCCAGCAGCACTGGACAGGGGAACACCGGGGAGCTGTTTTTT

d_call: -
j_call: TRBJ2-1
v_call: TRBV9
clone_size: -
cdr3_aa: CASSVGPVIHYNEQFF
cdr3_nt: TGTGCCAGCAGCGTCGGTCCGGTTATTCACTACAATGAGCAGTTCTTC

d_call: -
j_call: TRBJ2-7
v_call: TRBV6-6
clone_size: -
cdr3_aa: CASSSPDRLSYEQYF
cdr3_nt: TGTGCCAGCAGTTCCCCCGACAGACTCTCCTACGAGCAGTACTTC

d_call: TRBD1
j_call: TRBJ2-7
v_call: TRBV6-5
clone_size: -
cdr3_aa: CASSYGTGSTYEQYF
cdr3_nt: TGTGCCAGCAGTTACGGGACAGGGTCTACCTACGAGCAGTACTTC

d_call: TRBD1
j_call: TRBJ2-1
v_call: TRBV30
clone_size: -
cdr3_aa: CAWIRDRVDEQFF
cdr3_nt: TGTGCCTGGATTCGGGACAGGGTCGATGAGCAGTTCTTC

d_call: TRBD2
j_call: TRBJ2-5
v_call: TRBV7-8
clone_size: -
cdr3_aa: CASSSGGLAGVETQYF
cdr3_nt: TGTGCCAGCAGCTCCGGAGGACTAGCGGGAGTCGAGACCCAGTACTTC

d_call: TRBD1
j_call: TRBJ2-1
v_call: TRBV4-1
clone_size: -
cdr3_aa: CASSQDAAGTGVDEQFF
cdr3_nt: TGCGCCAGCAGCCAAGACGCTGCCGGGACAGGGGTCGATGAGCAGTTCTTC

d_call: TRBD2
j_call: TRBJ2-7
v_call: TRBV4-3
clone_size: -
cdr3_aa: CASSQGTSGTGNIYEQYF
cdr3_nt: TGCGCCAGCAGCCAAGGAACTAGCGGGACGGGGAACATCTACGAGCAGTACTTC

d_call: -
j_call: TRBJ1-1
v_call: TRBV5-1
clone_size: few
cdr3_aa: CASSIGTPNTEAFF
cdr3_nt: TGCGCCAGCAGCATCGGGACACCGAACACTGAAGCTTTCTTT

d_call: -
j_call: TRBJ2-1
v_call: TRBV7-8
clone_size: -
cdr3_aa: CASSFLTSGNEQFF
cdr3_nt: TGTGCCAGCAGCTTCCTGACTAGTGGCAATGAGCAGTTCTTC

d_call: TRBD1
j_call: TRBJ2-1
v_call: TRBV18
clone_size: once
cdr3_aa: CASASGTGVANEQFF
cdr3_nt: TGTGCCAGCGCATCCGGGACAGGGGTGGCCAATGAGCAGTTCTTC

d_call: -
j_call: TRBJ1-2
v_call: TRBV5-4
clone_size: -
cdr3_aa: CASGGARYYGYTF
cdr3_nt: TGTGCCAGCGGGGGGGCGCGGTACTATGGCTACACCTTC

d_call: -
j_call: TRBJ2-2
v_call: TRBV28
clone_size: -
cdr3_aa: CASGLQGDAGELFF
cdr3_nt: TGTGCCAGCGGGCTACAGGGTGACGCCGGGGAGCTGTTTTTT

d_call: -
j_call: TRBJ2-1
v_call: TRBV5-6
clone_size: -
cdr3_aa: CASSLLTGGTPNEQFF
cdr3_nt: TGTGCCAGCAGCTTGCTGACTGGAGGGACCCCTAATGAGCAGTTCTTC

d_call: -
j_call: TRBJ2-3
v_call: TRBV7-3
clone_size: -
cdr3_aa: CASSVRPGGTDTQYF
cdr3_nt: TGTGCCAGCAGCGTAAGGCCGGGTGGGACAGATACGCAGTATTTT

d_call: TRBD1
j_call: TRBJ1-5
v_call: TRBV30
clone_size: few
cdr3_aa: CAWSVRGAYSNQPQHF
cdr3_nt: TGTGCCTGGAGTGTCAGGGGGGCATATAGCAATCAGCCCCAGCATTTT

d_call: -
j_call: TRBJ2-2
v_call: TRBV5-1
clone_size: -
cdr3_aa: CASSSTSSNTGELFF
cdr3_nt: TGCGCCAGCAGCTCGACAAGTTCGAACACCGGGGAGCTGTTTTTT

d_call: -
j_call: TRBJ2-6
v_call: TRBV28
clone_size: few
cdr3_aa: CASSSRPGSGANVLTF
cdr3_nt: TGTGCCAGCAGTTCTAGGCCTGGGTCTGGGGCCAACGTCCTGACTTTC

d_call: -
j_call: TRBJ2-5
v_call: TRBV18
clone_size: -
cdr3_aa: CASSPGRTAQETQYF
cdr3_nt: TGTGCCAGCTCACCCGGACGGACAGCCCAAGAGACCCAGTACTTC

d_call: TRBD1
j_call: TRBJ1-1
v_call: TRBV6-1
clone_size: -
cdr3_aa: CASSTRGQTHTEAFF
cdr3_nt: TGTGCCAGCAGTACTAGGGGGCAGACCCACACTGAAGCTTTCTTT

d_call: TRBD1
j_call: TRBJ2-7
v_call: TRBV2
clone_size: -
cdr3_aa: CASSGTGDIKQYF
cdr3_nt: TGTGCCAGCAGTGGGACAGGGGATATAAAGCAGTACTTC

d_call: -
j_call: TRBJ2-7
v_call: TRBV5-1
clone_size: -
cdr3_aa: CASSLAGQGGSYEQYF
cdr3_nt: TGCGCCAGCAGCTTGGCCGGGCAAGGGGGATCGTACGAGCAGTACTTC

d_call: -
j_call: TRBJ2-3
v_call: TRBV5-4
clone_size: -
cdr3_aa: CASSPGQSSTDTQYF
cdr3_nt: TGTGCCAGCAGCCCCGGACAGAGCAGCACAGATACGCAGTATTTT